This is a list of T cell receptor beta chains from one sample in a study of T-cell memory formation after mild COVID-19. TCRdb re-analysed the 5' RACE reads in MiXCR, keeping a single row per CDR3 protein. The sample comprises 100,000 to 120,000 distinct CDR3 sequences, around 17% of which are singletons, and less than 6% rests with the top ten. Sequencing input: PBMCs or a T cell subset sorted from them (not recorded which). These receptors were obtained from a man aged 18 to 35 who had mild COVID-19 (a few samples of this study predate the infection). Cell type and time point are not known. Both conserved end residues are part of each CDR3. Fields, in order: V gene, clone size, J gene, D gene, CDR3 protein, CDR3 DNA. D genes are given only for firm matches. Rows give clone size only sometimes, using once, few, many, or a class for an expanded clone.

V gene: TRBV2
clone size: .
J gene: TRBJ2-3
D gene: .
CDR3 protein: CASSNRRSTDTQYF
CDR3 DNA: TGTGCCAGCAGTAATAGGAGGAGCACAGATACGCAGTATTTT

V gene: TRBV3-1
clone size: few
J gene: TRBJ1-2
D gene: TRBD1
CDR3 protein: CASSQDQGGGGYGYTF
CDR3 DNA: TGTGCCAGCAGCCAAGACCAGGGGGGTGGGGGCTATGGCTACACCTTC

V gene: TRBV6-1
clone size: .
J gene: TRBJ2-1
D gene: .
CDR3 protein: CASSETGGINEQFF
CDR3 DNA: TGTGCCAGCAGTGAAACGGGGGGCATCAATGAGCAGTTCTTC

V gene: TRBV12-3/TRBV12-4
clone size: few
J gene: TRBJ2-1
D gene: TRBD1
CDR3 protein: CASSWRQGAYEQFF
CDR3 DNA: TGTGCCAGCAGTTGGCGACAGGGGGCCTATGAGCAGTTCTTC

V gene: TRBV7-2
clone size: .
J gene: TRBJ1-6
D gene: .
CDR3 protein: CASTSRSSYNSPLHF
CDR3 DNA: TGTGCCAGCACCTCCCGTAGCTCCTATAATTCACCCCTCCACTTT

V gene: TRBV2
clone size: few
J gene: TRBJ2-6
D gene: TRBD1
CDR3 protein: CASFGTGTFSGANVLTF
CDR3 DNA: TGTGCCAGCTTCGGGACAGGGACTTTCTCTGGGGCCAACGTCCTGACTTTC

V gene: TRBV9
clone size: many
J gene: TRBJ2-1
D gene: TRBD2
CDR3 protein: CASSVASSGGSGHNEQFF
CDR3 DNA: TGTGCCAGCAGCGTAGCCTCTAGCGGGGGAAGCGGCCACAATGAGCAGTTCTTC

V gene: TRBV7-3
clone size: .
J gene: TRBJ1-2
D gene: .
CDR3 protein: CASSLLGGHLVEGYTF
CDR3 DNA: TGTGCCAGCAGCCTGCTAGGCGGACACTTAGTGGAGGGCTACACCTTC

V gene: TRBV20-1
clone size: medium-sized
J gene: TRBJ2-5
D gene: TRBD1
CDR3 protein: CSAAPGTVQETQYF
CDR3 DNA: TGCAGTGCAGCACCTGGGACAGTCCAAGAGACCCAGTACTTC

V gene: TRBV19
clone size: few
J gene: TRBJ2-3
D gene: TRBD2
CDR3 protein: CASSSPGGGHTDTQYF
CDR3 DNA: TGTGCCAGTAGTAGCCCCGGCGGGGGGCACACAGATACGCAGTATTTT

V gene: TRBV5-1
clone size: .
J gene: TRBJ2-5
D gene: .
CDR3 protein: CASSLDGQATQYF
CDR3 DNA: TGCGCCAGCAGCTTGGATGGTCAAGCGACCCAGTACTTC

V gene: TRBV27
clone size: few
J gene: TRBJ2-3
D gene: .
CDR3 protein: CASSEGTRYTQYF
CDR3 DNA: TGTGCCAGCAGTGAAGGGACTCGCTATACGCAGTATTTT

V gene: TRBV6-5
clone size: many
J gene: TRBJ2-1
D gene: .
CDR3 protein: CASSYESGGYNEQFF
CDR3 DNA: TGTGCCAGCAGTTACGAGTCTGGAGGGTACAATGAGCAGTTCTTC